This T cell receptor (beta chain) was observed in a study of human T cells and chemical hapten exposure. Turning to the study itself: Across the whole study, which lasted around six months, patients were given diphenylcyclopropenone on the scalp once a week. TCR yields per sample varied mostly from small pooled library volume differences.

Indicated time point: patch test 1, 2 weeks after DPC sensitization. Treatment in this sample: therapeutic diphenylcyclopropenone sensitization with weekly scalp DPC. The library tagged individual cDNA molecules with unique molecular identifiers. TCRdb independently ran MiXCR on the RACE reads; one entry per CDR3 protein. The sample includes tens of thousands of distinct CDR3 sequences, around 9.3% of them seen just once. The receptor's source is a woman aged 40-49 years with alopecia areata. Some clones in this sample may be carry-over from other donors' samples. The starting material was whole blood, obtained in connection with sensitization to the hapten diphenylcyclopropenone (DPC).

The CDR3 nucleotides read TGTGCCAGCCAGGGGCAGGGGATGAATGAGCAGTTCTTC. Translation gives CASQGQGMNEQFF. The chain links TRBV27 to TRBJ2-1, with D tentatively TRBD1 (6 bases). CDR1 and CDR2 from the germline V gene are MNHEY and SMNVEV (reference sequence). V lost 8 bases and J lost 7, with 15 bases in between. The CDR3 extends over 13 amino acids.